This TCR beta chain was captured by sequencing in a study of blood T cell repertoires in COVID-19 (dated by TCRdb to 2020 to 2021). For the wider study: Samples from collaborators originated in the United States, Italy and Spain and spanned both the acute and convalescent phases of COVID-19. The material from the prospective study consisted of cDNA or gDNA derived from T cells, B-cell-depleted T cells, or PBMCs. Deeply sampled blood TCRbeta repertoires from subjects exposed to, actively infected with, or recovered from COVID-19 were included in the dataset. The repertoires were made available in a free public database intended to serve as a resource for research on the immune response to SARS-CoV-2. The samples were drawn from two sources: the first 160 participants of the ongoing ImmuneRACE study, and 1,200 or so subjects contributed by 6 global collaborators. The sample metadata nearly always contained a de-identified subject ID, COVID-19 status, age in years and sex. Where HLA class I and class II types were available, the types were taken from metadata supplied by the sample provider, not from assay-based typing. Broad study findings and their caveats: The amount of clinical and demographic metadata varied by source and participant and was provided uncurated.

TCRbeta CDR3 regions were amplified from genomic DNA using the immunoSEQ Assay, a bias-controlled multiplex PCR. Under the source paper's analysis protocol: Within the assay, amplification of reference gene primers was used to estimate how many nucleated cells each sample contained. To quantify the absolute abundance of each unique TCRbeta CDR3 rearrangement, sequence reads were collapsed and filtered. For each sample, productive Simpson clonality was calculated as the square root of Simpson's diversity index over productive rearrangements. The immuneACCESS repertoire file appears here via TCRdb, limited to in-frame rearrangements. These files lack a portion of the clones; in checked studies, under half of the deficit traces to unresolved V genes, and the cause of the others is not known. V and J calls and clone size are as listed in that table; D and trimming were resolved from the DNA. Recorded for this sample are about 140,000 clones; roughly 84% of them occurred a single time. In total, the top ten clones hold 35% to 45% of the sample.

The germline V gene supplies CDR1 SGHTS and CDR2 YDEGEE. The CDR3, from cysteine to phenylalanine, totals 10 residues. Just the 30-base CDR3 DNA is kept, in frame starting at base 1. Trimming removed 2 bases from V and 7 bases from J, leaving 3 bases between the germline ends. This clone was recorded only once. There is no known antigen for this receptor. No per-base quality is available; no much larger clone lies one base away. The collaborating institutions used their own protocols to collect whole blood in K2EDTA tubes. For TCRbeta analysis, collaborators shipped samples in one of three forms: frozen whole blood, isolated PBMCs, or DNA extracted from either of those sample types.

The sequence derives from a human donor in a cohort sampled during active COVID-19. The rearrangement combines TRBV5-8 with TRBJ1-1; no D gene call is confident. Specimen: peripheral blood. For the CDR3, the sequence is CASSFSEAFF. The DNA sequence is TGTGCCAGCAGCTTTAGTGAAGCTTTCTTT.